This T cell receptor (beta chain) was recovered during a study of blood T cell repertoires in COVID-19. Study as a whole: Italy, Spain and the United States were the sources of the convalescent and acute COVID-19 samples. In each case, the material was cDNA or gDNA derived from T cells, B-cell-depleted T cells, or PBMCs.

Source study methods: Reference gene primers were amplified, and this amplification served to estimate nucleated cell counts. The method was immunoSEQ multiplex PCR; TCRdb's version includes in-frame clones alone and lacks a portion of them. For V, J and clone size, that table is used; D and trimming come from the DNA. The sample holds approximately 230,000 clones; about nine tenths are singletons and the top ten take over 2%. Sequencing used peripheral blood. This clonotype was sampled from a man younger than 40 who had recovered from COVID-19.

The CDR3 spells CASSFTDSYNEQFF. The DNA for the CDR3 is TGTGCCAGCAGCTTCACGGACAGCTACAATGAGCAGTTCTTC. V usage is TRBV7-8 and J usage is TRBJ2-1; D might be TRBD1 (6 bases). Germline-derived CDR1 and CDR2 are SGHVS and FQNEAQ. Trimming removed 3 bases from V and 3 bases from J, with 9 bases in between. This CDR3 has 14 amino acids.